The rows below give T cell receptor beta chains drawn from one sample of a study of blood T cell repertoires in COVID-19. Some clones are missing from TCRdb's copy, which holds only in-frame ones; the method was immunoSEQ multiplex PCR. Here the sample spans 95,000 to 110,000 clones, 91% being singletons. Sequences were obtained from peripheral blood. Receptors were obtained from a human donor in a cohort sampled during active COVID-19. CDR3s leave out the opening cysteine and the closing phenylalanine or tryptophan.

j_gene,v_gene,CDR3aa
TRBJ2-3,TRBV4-1,ASSQGGTRDTQY
TRBJ2-7,TRBV6-5,ASRPRGYEQY
TRBJ2-7,TRBV3-1/TRBV3-2,ASSEGLDEQY
TRBJ2-3,TRBV7-9,ASSLGAAGTDTQY
TRBJ1-2,TRBV20-1,SARGGGGYT
TRBJ2-2,TRBV9,ASSVVLGQTGELF
TRBJ2-1,TRBV9,ASSEEGSYNEQF
TRBJ1-2,TRBV18,ASSPTGQGFDYGYT
TRBJ1-6,TRBV30,AWSLWGVGDNSPLH
TRBJ1-5,TRBV6-6,ASSDRGLGNQPQH
TRBJ2-2,TRBV9,ASSVGGFAGGVTGELF
TRBJ2-7,TRBV7-2,ASSLVGGTGYEQY
TRBJ2-7,TRBV7-9,ASSPPGEQY
TRBJ2-3,TRBV7-2,ASSLEWGADTQY
TRBJ1-1,TRBV7-3,ASSLEQNTEAF
TRBJ2-3,TRBV7-2,ASSLELAGSDTQY
TRBJ2-1,TRBV3-1/TRBV3-2,ASSQEPPSASYNEQF
TRBJ2-3,TRBV3-1/TRBV3-2,ASSRRLLASIGGADTQY
TRBJ2-1,TRBV30,AWRGTGRGNEQF
TRBJ1-1,TRBV12-5,ASGSRWGAEAF
TRBJ2-3,TRBV5-8,ASSLIGGVRTDTQY
TRBJ1-1,TRBV7-9,ASSKRETGTTEAF
TRBJ2-5,TRBV18,ASSRQGGETQY
TRBJ2-3,TRBV4-1,ASSQEDRDTDTQY
TRBJ2-5,TRBV24-1,ATSDAGGPEETQY
TRBJ1-5,TRBV19,ASSLRDRGQPQH
TRBJ1-1,TRBV5-6,ASRYDRGPEAF
TRBJ2-1,TRBV5-1,ASSAAAGGNEQF